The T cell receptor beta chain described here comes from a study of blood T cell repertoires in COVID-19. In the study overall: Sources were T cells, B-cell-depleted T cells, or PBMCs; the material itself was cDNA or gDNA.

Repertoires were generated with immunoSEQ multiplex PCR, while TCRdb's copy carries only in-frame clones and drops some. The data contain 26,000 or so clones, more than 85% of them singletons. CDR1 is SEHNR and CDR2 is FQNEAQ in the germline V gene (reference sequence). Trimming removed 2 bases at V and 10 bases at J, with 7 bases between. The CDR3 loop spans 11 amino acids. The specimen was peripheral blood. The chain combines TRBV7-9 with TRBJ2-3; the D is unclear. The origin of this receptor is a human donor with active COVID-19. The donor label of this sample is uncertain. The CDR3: CASSLTLSQYF. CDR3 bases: TGTGCCAGCAGCTTAACTTTGTCGCAGTATTTT.